This paragraph reports one T cell receptor (beta chain). Antigen: not known. This entry comes from a study of monozygotic twins with inflammatory bowel disease. Study results and caveats: IBD patients showed reduced TCRbeta diversity (inverse Simpson) versus healthy co-twins.

Blood was drawn at approximately 2.3 ml per donor. Per TCR library, about 3,300 ng of total RNA was used. TCRdb derives one entry per CDR3 protein from the 5' RACE reads, leaving out DNA. Recorded here are more than 300,000 distinct CDR3 sequences; the top ten clones represent 2% to 3%. Sequencing was carried out using blood. This clonotype was sampled from a human donor with ulcerative colitis or Crohn's disease, or a healthy co-twin of an affected twin (not recorded which).

This CDR3 reads CSARGLILVTTDTQYF. The rearrangement links TRBV20-1 to TRBJ2-3. CDR1 is DFQATT and CDR2 is SNEGSKA in the germline V gene (reference sequence). The CDR3 consists of 16 residues.